This T cell receptor beta chain was recovered during a study of blood T cell repertoires in COVID-19. Study-level background: T cells, B-cell-depleted T cells, or PBMCs provided the cDNA or gDNA that served as material.

Data came from immunoSEQ multiplex PCR; TCRdb stores just in-frame clones and leaves some out. In the table there are approximately 60,000 clones, roughly 80% of which are singletons. Germline CDR1 reads SGHAT; CDR2 reads FQNNGV. V shed 3 bases and J 6 bases; nucleotides not matched to a gene: 17. The CDR3 loop spans 18 amino acids. This receptor was identified in a man between 60 and 70 years old with acute or convalescent COVID-19. The chain has TRBV11-2 and TRBJ2-3; TRBD2 matches at 8 bases. The sample consisted of peripheral blood. CDR3 nucleotides: TGTGCCAGCAGCTTCCAACGGAGAGGTGGGACTAGGGGTGATACGCAGTATTTT. Translated: CASSFQRRGGTRGDTQYF. Based on the CDR3 plus reference TRBV11-2 and TRBJ2-3, the full variable domain is EAGVAQSPRYKIIEKRQSVAFWCNPISGHATLYWYQQILGQGPKLLIQFQNNGVVDDSQLPKDRFSAERLKGVDSTLKIQPAKLEDSAVYLCASSFQRRGGTRGDTQYFGPGTRLTVL.